This T cell receptor (beta chain) appears in the sequencing data of a study of a mutant IDH1 vaccine in newly diagnosed glioma (dated by TCRdb to the early 2020s). For the wider study: The roughly 32 treated patients were around 62% male and about 40% female, with a mean age of around 40 years. Before enrollment, most patients had been given radiochemotherapy with temozolomide as standard therapy, while the rest had received either radiotherapy alone or temozolomide alone. Peripheral blood was drawn at six visits: V03 (baseline), V05, V07, V10, V12 and V13. Longitudinal TCRB deep sequencing was performed for around 23 treated patients wherever samples were available for exploratory analyses. Beyond this particular receptor, the publication reports: It was noted by the authors that analyses of patient blood samples could not be reproduced owing to sample limitations. Immune responses induced by the vaccine were seen in approximately 93% of patients across multiple MHC alleles. PBMC samples for TCRB deep sequencing were selected based on availability. Pseudoprogression seemed to be unrelated to changes in the top peripheral T cell clonotypes found by TCRB sequencing.

From the cysteine up to the phenylalanine, the CDR3 has a length of 14 residues. The DNA shown is the 42-base CDR3, in frame from base 1. The junction shows trimming of 0 bases on V and 7 bases on J, plus 13 bases between the germline ends. Taken from the germline V gene, the CDR1 and CDR2 loops are SGHDT and YYEEEE. As concerns this clone: Its antigen is not yet known. No per-base quality is available; no much larger clone lies one base away.

This sample's time point label indicates: baseline, week 1 (first vaccination visit). Sample treatment or condition, as interpreted from the label and publication: pre-vaccination baseline after standard-of-care therapy. The donors had newly diagnosed IDH1-mutant astrocytomas of WHO grade 3 or 4 that showed loss of nuclear ATRX. The samples were drawn from NOA16, a multicentre, single-arm, open-label phase I trial in Germany that tested a mutant IDH1 peptide vaccine in humans for the first time. For immunogenicity testing, the blood drawn at visit V03 was used as the baseline sample. The DNeasy Blood and Tissue Kit was used to extract genomic DNA from EDTA blood for TCRB sequencing. To prepare the library, the immunoSEQ multiplex PCR assay was applied. The hsTCRB Kit was used according to the manufacturer's protocol to amplify rearranged TCR beta chain sequences. An Illumina MiSeq was used to sequence the TCRB libraries. The authors' pipeline ran thus. The proprietary platform of the kit vendor was used for demultiplexing, trimming and gene mapping. TCRdb provides this immuneACCESS table in a form limited to in-frame rearrangements. Some clones are lacking; in checked studies, under half of them reflect an unresolved V gene, and why the rest are absent is not known. V, J and clone size are taken as reported in that table, and D and trimming were inferred from the DNA itself. This sample lists some 67,000 clones; approximately 82% were detected once. Clones ranked in the top ten supply over 4% of the sample.

This chain joins TRBV5-6 to TRBJ1-1; tentative D gene TRBD1, with 5 bases matching. The sample here was peripheral blood mononuclear cells (PBMCs), taken from a glioma patient treated with radiotherapy, temozolomide or both. This receptor was identified in a woman between 18 and 29 years old with glioma. Some clones in this sample may be carry-over from other donors' samples. The CDR3: CASSLVGTAFEAFF. The sequenced DNA is TGTGCCAGCAGCTTGGTTGGGACGGCTTTTGAAGCTTTCTTT.